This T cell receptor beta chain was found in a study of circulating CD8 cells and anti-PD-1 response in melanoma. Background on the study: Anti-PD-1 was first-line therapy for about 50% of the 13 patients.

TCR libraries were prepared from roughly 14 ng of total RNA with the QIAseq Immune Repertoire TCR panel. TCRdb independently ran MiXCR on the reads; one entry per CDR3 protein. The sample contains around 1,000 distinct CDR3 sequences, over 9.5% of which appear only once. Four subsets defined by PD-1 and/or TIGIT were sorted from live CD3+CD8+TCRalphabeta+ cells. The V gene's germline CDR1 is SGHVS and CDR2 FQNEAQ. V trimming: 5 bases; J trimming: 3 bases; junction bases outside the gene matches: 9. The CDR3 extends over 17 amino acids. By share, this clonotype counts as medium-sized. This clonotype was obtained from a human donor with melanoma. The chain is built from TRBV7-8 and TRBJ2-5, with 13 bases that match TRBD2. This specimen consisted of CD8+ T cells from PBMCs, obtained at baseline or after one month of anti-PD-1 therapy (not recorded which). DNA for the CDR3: TGTGCCAGCAGCCAAGGGACTAGCGGGGAAATTAAAGAGACCCAGTACTTC. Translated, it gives CASSQGTSGEIKETQYF.